This T cell receptor (beta chain) stems from a study of blood T cell repertoires in COVID-19 (TCRdb year 2020). Describing the broader study: Collaborator samples came from the United States, Italy and Spain and covered acute and convalescent phases of COVID-19. A de-identified subject ID, COVID-19 status, age in years and sex were almost always included in the sample metadata. Samples came from the ongoing ImmuneRACE study (first 160 participants) plus 1,254 subjects from 6 global collaborators. The material from the prospective study consisted of cDNA or gDNA derived from T cells, B-cell-depleted T cells, or PBMCs. The repertoires were released in a freely available public database intended as a resource for research on the immune response to SARS-CoV-2. Where available, HLA class I and class II types were taken from metadata supplied by the sample provider and were not determined by assay-based typing. The dataset comprised deeply sampled blood TCRbeta repertoires from subjects exposed to, actively infected with, or recovered from COVID-19. What the work shows at the level of the full study, not this receptor alone: How much clinical and demographic metadata was included differed by source and by participant, and the metadata was provided uncurated.

Remarks on this clone: Its antigen has not been determined. No much larger clone exists at a distance of one base, and base qualities are not known.

Collaborating institutions collected whole blood in K2EDTA tubes following their own protocols. Collaborator samples were shipped for TCRbeta analysis as frozen whole blood, isolated PBMCs, or DNA extracted from either sample type. TCRbeta CDR3 regions were amplified from genomic DNA by means of the immunoSEQ Assay, a bias-controlled multiplex PCR. The authors processed their data as follows. The number of nucleated cells in each sample was estimated by amplification of reference gene primers within the assay. To quantify the absolute abundance of each unique TCRbeta CDR3 rearrangement, sequence reads were collapsed and filtered. For each sample, productive Simpson clonality was calculated as the square root of Simpson's diversity index across productive rearrangements. TCRdb carries this immuneACCESS record with in-frame sequences only. Its versions omit some clonotypes, under half of them owing to an unresolved V gene in the studies checked, with the rest unexplained. Clone size and the V and J calls come from that table; the DNA yielded D and trimming. The sample records about 200,000 clones, around 90% of which are singletons. The ten largest make up roughly a fifth of the sample.

This TCR came from a man in his 60s with active or convalescent COVID-19. Material: peripheral blood.

The nucleotide sequence reads TGTGCCTGGAGTTTCCCTTCCGGGACAGCTAACTATGGCTACACCTTC. It translates to CAWSFPSGTANYGYTF. Recombination connected TRBV30 to TRBJ1-2; 7 central bases correspond to TRBD1. The CDR3 spans 16 residues, from the cysteine through the phenylalanine. Only the CDR3 part of the read is kept: 48 bases, read in frame from the first base. For this chain, trimming is 2 bases at the V end and 0 bases at the J end, and the number of junction bases without a gene match is 9. CDR1 and CDR2, looked up from the germline V gene (reference sequence), are GTSNPN and SVGIG.